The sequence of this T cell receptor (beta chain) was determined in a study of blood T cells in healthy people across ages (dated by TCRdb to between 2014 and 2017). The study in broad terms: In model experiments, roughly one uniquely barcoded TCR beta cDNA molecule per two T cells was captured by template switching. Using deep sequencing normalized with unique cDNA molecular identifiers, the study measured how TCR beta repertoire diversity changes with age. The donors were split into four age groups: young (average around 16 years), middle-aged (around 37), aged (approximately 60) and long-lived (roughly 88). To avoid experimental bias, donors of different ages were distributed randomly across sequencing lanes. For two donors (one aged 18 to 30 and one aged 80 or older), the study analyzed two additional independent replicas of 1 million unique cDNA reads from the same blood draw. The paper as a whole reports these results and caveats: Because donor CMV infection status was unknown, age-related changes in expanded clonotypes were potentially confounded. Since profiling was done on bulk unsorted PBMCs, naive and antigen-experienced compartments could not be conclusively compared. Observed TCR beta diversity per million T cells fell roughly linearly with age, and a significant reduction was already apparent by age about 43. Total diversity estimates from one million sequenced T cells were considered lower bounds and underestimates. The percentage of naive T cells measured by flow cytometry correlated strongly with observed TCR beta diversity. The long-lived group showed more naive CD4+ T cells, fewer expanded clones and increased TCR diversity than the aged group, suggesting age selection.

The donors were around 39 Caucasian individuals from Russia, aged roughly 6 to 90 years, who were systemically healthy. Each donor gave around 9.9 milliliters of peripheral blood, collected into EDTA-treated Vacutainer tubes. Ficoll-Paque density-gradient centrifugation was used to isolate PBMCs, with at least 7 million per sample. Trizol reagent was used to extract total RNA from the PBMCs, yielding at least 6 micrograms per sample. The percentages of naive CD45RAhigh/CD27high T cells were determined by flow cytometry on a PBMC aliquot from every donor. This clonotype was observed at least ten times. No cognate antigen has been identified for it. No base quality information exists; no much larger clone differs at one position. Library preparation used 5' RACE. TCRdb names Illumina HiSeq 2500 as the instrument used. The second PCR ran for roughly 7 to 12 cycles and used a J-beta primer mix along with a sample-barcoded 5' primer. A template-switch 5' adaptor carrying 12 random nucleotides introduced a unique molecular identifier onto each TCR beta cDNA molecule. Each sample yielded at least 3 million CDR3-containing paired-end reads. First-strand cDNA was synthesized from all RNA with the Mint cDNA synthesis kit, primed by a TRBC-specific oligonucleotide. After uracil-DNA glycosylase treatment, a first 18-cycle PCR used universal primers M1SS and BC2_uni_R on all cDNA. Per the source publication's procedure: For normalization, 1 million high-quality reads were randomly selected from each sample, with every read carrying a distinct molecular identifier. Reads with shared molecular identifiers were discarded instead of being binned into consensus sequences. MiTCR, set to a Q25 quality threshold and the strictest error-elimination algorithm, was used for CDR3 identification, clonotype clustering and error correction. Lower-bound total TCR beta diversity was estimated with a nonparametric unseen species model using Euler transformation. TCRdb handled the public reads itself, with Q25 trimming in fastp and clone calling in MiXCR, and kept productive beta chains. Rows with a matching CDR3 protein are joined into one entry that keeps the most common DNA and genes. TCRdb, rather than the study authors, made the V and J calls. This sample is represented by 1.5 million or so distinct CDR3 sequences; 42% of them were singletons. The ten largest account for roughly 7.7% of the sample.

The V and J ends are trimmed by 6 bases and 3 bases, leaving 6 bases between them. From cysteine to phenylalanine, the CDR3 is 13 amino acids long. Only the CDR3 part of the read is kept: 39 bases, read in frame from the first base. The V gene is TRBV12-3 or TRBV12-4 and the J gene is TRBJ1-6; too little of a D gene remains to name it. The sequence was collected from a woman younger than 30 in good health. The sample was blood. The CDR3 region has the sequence CASSPGYNSPLHF. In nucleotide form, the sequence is TGTGCCAGCAGCCCGGGCTATAATTCACCCCTCCACTTT.